Below, one TCR beta chain is given with its context. Antigen specificity is unknown. Trimming took 3 bases from V and 3 from J, leaving 13 bases between them. Germline lookup yields CDR1 SGHRS and CDR2 YFSETQ. This CDR3 comprises 14 residues. The data were taken from a study of T-cell memory formation after mild COVID-19. Study-wide context: Largely donor-specific TCR clusters were found. Study-level points and caveats: Some SARS-CoV-2-responding clones were already detected in memory before infection.

TCRdb analysed the 5' RACE reads with MiXCR anew, one entry per CDR3 protein. The sample includes 500,000 to 550,000 distinct CDR3 sequences, about a fifth seen only once; the top ten take approximately 12%. This receptor was identified in an adult woman who had mild COVID-19 (a few samples of this study predate the infection). Cell type and time point are not known. Sequencing was performed on PBMCs or a T cell subset sorted from them (not recorded which). The chain carries TRBV5-1 and TRBJ2-7; D not resolved. DNA of the CDR3: TGCGCCAGCAGCTACACTATCCCGAGCTACGAGCAGTACTTC. As protein: CASSYTIPSYEQYF.